This T cell receptor beta chain was identified in a study of CD8 T cells in ankylosing spondylitis. Overall study results and limits: Seemingly characteristic of ankylosing spondylitis blood was a TCR beta motif consisting of fewer than 10 highly homologous variants. A subset of motif variants has previously been described in the synovial fluid and blood of reactive arthritis. The authors reported significant enrichment of disease-linked clones in matched ankylosing spondylitis synovial fluid.

Germline V gene data show CDR1 as SGHRS and CDR2 as YFSETQ. Trimming took 1 base from V and 2 from J; bases not matched to a gene: 11. The CDR3 consists of 18 residues. Points on this clonotype: Its antigen remains unidentified.

Quantitative molecular-barcoded 5'-RACE generated the TCR beta libraries. TCRdb passed the 5' RACE reads through MiXCR, listing each CDR3 protein once. The table includes 650,000 to 800,000 distinct CDR3 sequences, under 20% detected once. The chain joins TRBV5-1 to TRBJ2-3; 9 bases match TRBD2. Sequences were obtained from blood, either unsorted or a sorted T cell fraction (not recorded which). The receptor's source is a male donor with ankylosing spondylitis. CDR3 amino acids: CASSLFASGAIITDTQYF. The CDR3 coding sequence is TGCGCCAGCAGCTTGTTTGCTAGCGGGGCCATCATCACAGATACGCAGTATTTT.